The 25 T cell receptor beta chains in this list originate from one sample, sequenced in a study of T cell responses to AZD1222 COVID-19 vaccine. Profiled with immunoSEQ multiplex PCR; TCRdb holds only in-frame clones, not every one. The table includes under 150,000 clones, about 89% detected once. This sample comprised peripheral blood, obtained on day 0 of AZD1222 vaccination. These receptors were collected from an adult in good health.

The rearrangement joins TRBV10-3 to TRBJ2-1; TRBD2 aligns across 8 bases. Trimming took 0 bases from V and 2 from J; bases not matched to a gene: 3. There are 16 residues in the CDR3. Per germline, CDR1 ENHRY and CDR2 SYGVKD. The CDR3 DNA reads TGTGCCATCAGTGAGTCTGGAGCGGGGGCCTACAATGAGCAGTTCTTC. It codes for CAISESGAGAYNEQFF.

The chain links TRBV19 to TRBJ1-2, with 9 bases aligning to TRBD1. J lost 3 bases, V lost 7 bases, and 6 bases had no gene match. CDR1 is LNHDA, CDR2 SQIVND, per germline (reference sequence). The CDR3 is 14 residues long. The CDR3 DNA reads TGTGCCAGTACGACAGGGGGTGCCGACTATGGCTACACCTTC. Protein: CASTTGGADYGYTF.

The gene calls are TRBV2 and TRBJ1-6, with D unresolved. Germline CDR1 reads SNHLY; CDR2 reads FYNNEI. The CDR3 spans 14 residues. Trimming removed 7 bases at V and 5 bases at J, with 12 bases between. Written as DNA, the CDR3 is TGTGCCAGCACTCCCCTTGGGAATAATTCACCCCTCCACTTT. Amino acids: CASTPLGNNSPLHF.

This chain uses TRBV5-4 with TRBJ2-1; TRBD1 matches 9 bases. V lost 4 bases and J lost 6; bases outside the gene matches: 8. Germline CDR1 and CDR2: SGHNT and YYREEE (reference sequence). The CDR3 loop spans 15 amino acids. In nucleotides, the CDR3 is TGTGCCAGCAGCGAGGGACAGGGTCCAATCAATGAGCAGTTCTTC. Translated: CASSEGQGPINEQFF.

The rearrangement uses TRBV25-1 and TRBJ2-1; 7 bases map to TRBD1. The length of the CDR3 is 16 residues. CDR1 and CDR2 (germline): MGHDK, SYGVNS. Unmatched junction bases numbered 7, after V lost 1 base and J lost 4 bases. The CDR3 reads CASSESRDSLYNEQFF. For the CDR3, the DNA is TGTGCCAGCAGTGAATCTCGGGACAGCCTGTACAATGAGCAGTTCTTC.

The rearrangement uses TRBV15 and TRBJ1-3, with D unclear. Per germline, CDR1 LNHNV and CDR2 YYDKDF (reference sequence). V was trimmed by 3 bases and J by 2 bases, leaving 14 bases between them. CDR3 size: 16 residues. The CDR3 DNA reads TGTGCCACCAGCAGGGGGATCCCTGGCGCTGGAAACACCATATATTTT. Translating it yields CATSRGIPGAGNTIYF. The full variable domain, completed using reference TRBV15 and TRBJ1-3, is DAMVIQNPRYQVTQFGKPVTLSCSQTLNHNVMYWYQQKSSQAPKLLFHYYDKDFNNEADTPDNFQSRRPNTSFCFLDIRSPGLGDTAMYLCATSRGIPGAGNTIYFGEGSWLTVV.

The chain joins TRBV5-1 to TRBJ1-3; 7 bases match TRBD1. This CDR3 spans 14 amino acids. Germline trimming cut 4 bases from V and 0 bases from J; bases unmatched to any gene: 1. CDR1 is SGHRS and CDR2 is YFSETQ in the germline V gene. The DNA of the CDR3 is TGCGCCAGCAGCCGACAGGGCTCTGGAAACACCATATATTTT. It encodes CASSRQGSGNTIYF.

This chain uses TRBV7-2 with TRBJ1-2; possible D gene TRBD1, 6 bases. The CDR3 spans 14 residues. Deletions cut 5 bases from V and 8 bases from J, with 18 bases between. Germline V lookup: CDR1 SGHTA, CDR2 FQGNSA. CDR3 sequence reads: CASSPWDNLRGYTF. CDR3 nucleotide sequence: TGTGCCAGCAGCCCTTGGGACAACCTAAGGGGCTACACCTTC. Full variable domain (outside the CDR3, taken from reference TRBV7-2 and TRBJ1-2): GAGVSQSPSNKVTEKGKDVELRCDPISGHTALYWYRQSLGQGLEFLIYFQGNSAPDKSGLPSDRFSAERTGGSVSTLTIQRTQQEDSAVYLCASSPWDNLRGYTFGSGTRLTVV.

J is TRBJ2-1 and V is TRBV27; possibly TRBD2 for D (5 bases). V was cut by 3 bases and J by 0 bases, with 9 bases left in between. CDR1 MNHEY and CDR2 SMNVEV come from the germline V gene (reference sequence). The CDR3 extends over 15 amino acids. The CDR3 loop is CASSFWESSYNEQFF. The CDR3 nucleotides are TGTGCCAGCAGTTTCTGGGAGAGCTCCTACAATGAGCAGTTCTTC.

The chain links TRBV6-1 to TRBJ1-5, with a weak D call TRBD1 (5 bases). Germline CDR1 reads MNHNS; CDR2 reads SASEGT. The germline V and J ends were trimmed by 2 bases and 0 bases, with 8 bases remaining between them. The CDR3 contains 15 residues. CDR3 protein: CASSEWGGSNQPQHF. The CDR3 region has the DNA TGTGCCAGCAGTGAATGGGGGGGTAGCAATCAGCCCCAGCATTTT.

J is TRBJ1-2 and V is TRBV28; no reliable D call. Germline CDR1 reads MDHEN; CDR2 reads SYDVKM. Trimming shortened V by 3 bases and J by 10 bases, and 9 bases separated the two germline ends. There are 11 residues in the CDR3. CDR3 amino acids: CASSLNLAYTF. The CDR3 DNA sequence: TGTGCCAGCAGTTTGAACTTAGCCTACACCTTC.

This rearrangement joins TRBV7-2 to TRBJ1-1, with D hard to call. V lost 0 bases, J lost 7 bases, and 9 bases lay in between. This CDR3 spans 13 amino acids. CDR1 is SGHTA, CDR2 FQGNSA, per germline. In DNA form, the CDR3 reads TGTGCCAGCAGCTTAGCGGCGGGGAGTGAAGCTTTCTTT. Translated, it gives CASSLAAGSEAFF.

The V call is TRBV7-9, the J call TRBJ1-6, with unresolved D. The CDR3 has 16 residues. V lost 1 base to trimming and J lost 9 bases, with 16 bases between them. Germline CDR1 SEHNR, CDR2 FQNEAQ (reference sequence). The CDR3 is CASSLGGQLLTSPLHF. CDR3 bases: TGTGCCAGCAGCTTAGGGGGTCAACTTCTTACTTCACCCCTCCACTTT.

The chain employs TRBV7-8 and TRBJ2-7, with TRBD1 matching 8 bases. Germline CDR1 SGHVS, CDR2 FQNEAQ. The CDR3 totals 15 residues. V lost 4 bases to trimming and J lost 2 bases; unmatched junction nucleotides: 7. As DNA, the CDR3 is TGTGCCAGCAGCTATCGGACAGGGCCAACCTACGAGCAGTACTTC. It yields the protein CASSYRTGPTYEQYF.

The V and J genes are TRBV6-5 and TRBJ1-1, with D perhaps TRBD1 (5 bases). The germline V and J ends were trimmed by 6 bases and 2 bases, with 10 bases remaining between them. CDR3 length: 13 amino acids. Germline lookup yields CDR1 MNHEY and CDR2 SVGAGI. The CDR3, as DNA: TGTGCCAGCAGGGGGGGTTTCAACACTGAAGCTTTCTTT. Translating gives CASRGGFNTEAFF.

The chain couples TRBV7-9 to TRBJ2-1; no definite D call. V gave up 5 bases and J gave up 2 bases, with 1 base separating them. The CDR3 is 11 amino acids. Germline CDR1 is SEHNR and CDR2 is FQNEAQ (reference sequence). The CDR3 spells CASSPYNEQFF. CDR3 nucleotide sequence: TGTGCCAGCAGCCCCTACAATGAGCAGTTCTTC. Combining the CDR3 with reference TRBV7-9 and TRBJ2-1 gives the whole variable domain DTGVSQNPRHKITKRGQNVTFRCDPISEHNRLYWYRQTLGQGPEFLTYFQNEAQLEKSRLLSDRFSAERPKGSFSTLEIQRTEQGDSAMYLCASSPYNEQFFGPGTRLTVL.

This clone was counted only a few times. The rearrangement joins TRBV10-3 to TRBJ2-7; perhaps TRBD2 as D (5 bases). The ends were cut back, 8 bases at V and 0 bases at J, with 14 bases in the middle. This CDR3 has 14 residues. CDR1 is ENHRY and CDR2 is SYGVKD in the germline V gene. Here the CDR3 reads CAIWSGGTSYEQYF. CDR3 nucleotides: TGTGCCATCTGGTCCGGAGGAACCTCCTACGAGCAGTACTTC.

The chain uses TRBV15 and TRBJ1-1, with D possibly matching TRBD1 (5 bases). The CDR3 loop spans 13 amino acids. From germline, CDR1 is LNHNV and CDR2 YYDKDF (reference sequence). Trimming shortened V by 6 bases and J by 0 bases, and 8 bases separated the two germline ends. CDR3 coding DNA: TGTGCCACCAGTGTGGACATGAACACTGAAGCTTTCTTT. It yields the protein CATSVDMNTEAFF.

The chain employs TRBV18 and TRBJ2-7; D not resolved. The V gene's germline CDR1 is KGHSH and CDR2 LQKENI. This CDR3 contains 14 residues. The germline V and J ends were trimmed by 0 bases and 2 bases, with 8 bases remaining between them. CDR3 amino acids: CASSPPDTTYEQYF. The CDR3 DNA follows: TGTGCCAGCTCACCACCCGACACAACCTACGAGCAGTACTTC.

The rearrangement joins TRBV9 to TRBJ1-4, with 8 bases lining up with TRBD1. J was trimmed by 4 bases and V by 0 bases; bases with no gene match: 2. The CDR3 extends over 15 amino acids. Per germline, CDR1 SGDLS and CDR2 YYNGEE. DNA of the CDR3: TGTGCCAGCAGCGTAGGGACAGGGTTTAATGAAAAACTGTTTTTT. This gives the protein CASSVGTGFNEKLFF. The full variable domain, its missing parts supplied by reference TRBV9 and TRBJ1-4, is DSGVTQTPKHLITATGQRVTLRCSPRSGDLSVYWYQQSLDQGLQFLIQYYNGEERAKGNILERFSAQQFPDLHSELNLSSLELGDSALYFCASSVGTGFNEKLFFGSGTQLSVL.

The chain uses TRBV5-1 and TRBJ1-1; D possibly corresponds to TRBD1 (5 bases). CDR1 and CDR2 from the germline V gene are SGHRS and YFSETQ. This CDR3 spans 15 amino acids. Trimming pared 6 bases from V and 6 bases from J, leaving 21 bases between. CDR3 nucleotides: TGCGCCAGCAACCTTGGAGAGGGGATGAAGGCTGAAGCTTTCTTT. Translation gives CASNLGEGMKAEAFF.

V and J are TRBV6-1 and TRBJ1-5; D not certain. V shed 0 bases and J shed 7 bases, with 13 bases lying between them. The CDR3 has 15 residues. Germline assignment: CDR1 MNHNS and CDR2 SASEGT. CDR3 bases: TGTGCCAGCAGTGAAGCGCTGGGTGGTGGGCAGCCCCAGCATTTT. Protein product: CASSEALGGGQPQHF.

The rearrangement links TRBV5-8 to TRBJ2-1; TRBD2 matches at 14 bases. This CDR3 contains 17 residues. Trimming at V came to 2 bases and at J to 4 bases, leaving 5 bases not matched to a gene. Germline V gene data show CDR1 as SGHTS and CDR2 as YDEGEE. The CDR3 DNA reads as TGTGCCAGCAGCTTAGGACTAGCGGGAGGCGGATACAATGAGCAGTTCTTC. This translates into CASSLGLAGGGYNEQFF.

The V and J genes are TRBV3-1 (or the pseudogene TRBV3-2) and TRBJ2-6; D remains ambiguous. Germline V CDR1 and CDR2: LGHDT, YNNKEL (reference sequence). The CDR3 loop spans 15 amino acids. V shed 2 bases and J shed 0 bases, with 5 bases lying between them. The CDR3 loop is CASSQFSSGANVLTF. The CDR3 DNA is TGTGCCAGCAGCCAATTTTCCTCTGGGGCCAACGTCCTGACTTTC.

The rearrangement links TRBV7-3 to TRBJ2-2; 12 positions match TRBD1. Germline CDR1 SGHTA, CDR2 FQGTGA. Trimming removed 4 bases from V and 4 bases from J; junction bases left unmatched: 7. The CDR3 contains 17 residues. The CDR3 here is CASSSGTGGISTGELFF. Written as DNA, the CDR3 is TGTGCCAGCAGCTCCGGGACAGGGGGCATAAGCACCGGGGAGCTGTTTTTT. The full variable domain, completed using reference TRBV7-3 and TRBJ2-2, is GAGVSQTPSNKVTEKGKYVELRCDPISGHTALYWYRQSLGQGPEFLIYFQGTGAADDSGLPNDRFFAVRPEGSVSTLKIQRTERGDSAVYLCASSSGTGGISTGELFFGEGSRLTVL.